Listed below are T cell receptor beta chains from one sample, sequenced in a study of control samples from healthy donors and cancer patients. Clones were sequenced by immunoSEQ multiplex PCR, and TCRdb holds only the in-frame ones, with some missing. Of roughly 130,000 clones in the sample, roughly 90% were seen once. Material: blood. These receptors all stem from a middle-aged man in good health. The CDR3 runs from the conserved cysteine through the conserved F or W. A D gene is named only where the DNA matches it firmly. Size is omitted from some rows. Given values are once, few, many or a class for expanded clones.

size: NA
J: TRBJ2-5
V: TRBV4-1
length: 14
D: NA
CDR3: CASSQVGSLETQYF
DNA: TGCGCCAGCAGCCAAGTTGGGTCGTTGGAGACCCAGTACTTC

size: many
J: TRBJ1-5
V: TRBV30
length: 13
D: NA
CDR3: CAWSVLQNQPQHF
DNA: TGTGCCTGGAGTGTACTGCAGAATCAGCCCCAGCATTTT

size: once
J: TRBJ2-7
V: TRBV28
length: 12
D: TRBD2
CDR3: CASSLSSGAQYF
DNA: TGTGCCAGCAGTTTAAGTAGCGGGGCCCAGTACTTC

size: once
J: TRBJ1-2
V: TRBV12-3/TRBV12-4
length: 13
D: NA
CDR3: CASSPDMGYGYTF
DNA: TGTGCCAGCAGTCCAGACATGGGCTATGGCTACACCTTC

size: NA
J: TRBJ1-3
V: TRBV28
length: 13
D: NA
CDR3: CASSLEETNTIYF
DNA: TGTGCCAGCAGTTTAGAGGAAACCAACACCATATATTTT

size: few
J: TRBJ2-3
V: TRBV28
length: 14
D: NA
CDR3: CASSSTGQADTQYF
DNA: TGTGCCAGCAGCTCTACCGGTCAAGCAGATACGCAGTATTTT

size: NA
J: TRBJ2-5
V: TRBV5-1
length: 13
D: NA
CDR3: CASRVPGGGTQYF
DNA: TGCGCCAGCAGGGTTCCCGGTGGGGGGACCCAGTACTTC

size: once
J: TRBJ2-7
V: TRBV19
length: 14
D: TRBD1
CDR3: CASSMWTGVGEQYF
DNA: TGTGCCAGTAGTATGTGGACAGGGGTTGGCGAGCAGTACTTC

size: once
J: TRBJ2-6
V: TRBV27
length: 17
D: NA
CDR3: CASSNMASSSGANVLTF
DNA: TGTGCCAGCAGTAATATGGCGAGCAGCTCTGGGGCCAACGTCCTGACTTTC

size: NA
J: TRBJ1-1
V: TRBV5-1
length: 13
D: NA
CDR3: CASRLKAQDRAFF
DNA: TGCGCCAGCAGGCTCAAGGCCCAGGACCGAGCTTTCTTT

size: NA
J: TRBJ1-3
V: TRBV18
length: 18
D: TRBD1
CDR3: CASSPRQQGRNSGNTIYF
DNA: TGTGCCAGCTCACCCAGACAACAGGGGAGAAACTCTGGAAACACCATATATTTT

size: NA
J: TRBJ1-4
V: TRBV29-1
length: 16
D: NA
CDR3: CSAAGGIGSTNEKLFF
DNA: TGCAGCGCGGCTGGGGGTATCGGTTCGACTAATGAAAAACTGTTTTTT

size: NA
J: TRBJ2-7
V: TRBV6-1
length: 16
D: TRBD2
CDR3: CASSEPVTSGSYEQYF
DNA: TGTGCCAGCAGTGAACCCGTGACTAGCGGTTCCTACGAGCAGTACTTC

size: NA
J: TRBJ2-7
V: TRBV15
length: 14
D: NA
CDR3: CATSPGLSSYEQYF
DNA: TGTGCCACCAGCCCCGGACTCAGCTCCTACGAGCAGTACTTC

size: NA
J: TRBJ2-7
V: TRBV7-6
length: 16
D: TRBD2
CDR3: CASSLRASGGTYEQYF
DNA: TGTGCCAGCAGCCTCCGAGCTAGCGGGGGTACCTACGAGCAGTACTTC

size: NA
J: TRBJ1-4
V: TRBV27
length: 16
D: NA
CDR3: CASRPLWGETNEKLFF
DNA: TGTGCCAGCAGACCCCTCTGGGGGGAGACTAATGAAAAACTGTTTTTT

size: NA
J: TRBJ2-2
V: TRBV27
length: 16
D: NA
CDR3: CASSSGILLRTGELFF
DNA: TGTGCCAGCAGTTCCGGGATTCTTCTACGCACCGGGGAGCTGTTTTTT

size: NA
J: TRBJ1-2
V: TRBV5-4
length: 16
D: TRBD1
CDR3: CASRGSGDRDSFGYTF
DNA: TGTGCCAGCAGGGGCTCGGGGGACAGGGATTCTTTCGGCTACACCTTC

size: NA
J: TRBJ2-1
V: TRBV24-1
length: 12
D: NA
CDR3: CATSGDGIKQFF
DNA: TGTGCCACCAGTGGAGACGGGATAAAGCAGTTCTTC

size: NA
J: TRBJ2-2
V: TRBV10-3
length: 15
D: TRBD2
CDR3: CAISERGGRTGELFF
DNA: TGTGCCATCAGTGAGCGGGGGGGCCGAACCGGGGAGCTGTTTTTT

size: once
J: TRBJ2-6
V: TRBV7-3
length: 18
D: NA
CDR3: CASSQRGQPSSGANVLTF
DNA: TGTGCCAGCAGCCAGCGGGGACAGCCGAGCTCTGGGGCCAACGTCCTGACTTTC

size: NA
J: TRBJ2-7
V: TRBV2
length: 15
D: TRBD1
CDR3: CASSASMTGGYEQYF
DNA: TGTGCCAGCAGTGCCAGTATGACAGGGGGTTACGAGCAGTACTTC

size: NA
J: TRBJ2-3
V: TRBV28
length: 15
D: NA
CDR3: CASSLSTRNTDTQYF
DNA: TGTGCCAGCAGCCTTTCCACTAGAAACACAGATACGCAGTATTTT

size: NA
J: TRBJ1-1
V: TRBV12-3/TRBV12-4
length: 12
D: TRBD1
CDR3: CASSAGTGVAFF
DNA: TGTGCCAGCAGTGCCGGGACAGGAGTCGCTTTCTTT

size: NA
J: TRBJ1-6
V: TRBV6-5
length: 15
D: NA
CDR3: CASSRTGLDNSPLHF
DNA: TGTGCCAGCAGCCGAACAGGGCTGGATAATTCACCCCTCCACTTT

size: NA
J: TRBJ2-7
V: TRBV4-1
length: 12
D: TRBD1
CDR3: CASNGDSYEQYF
DNA: TGCGCCAGCAATGGGGACAGCTACGAGCAGTACTTC